This T cell receptor beta chain appears in the sequencing data of a study of radiation and T cells in renal cell carcinoma. Study-level findings and limits: Pretreatment tumor biopsies were lacking, so baseline clonotypes are unknown.

Per the germline V gene, CDR1 is SEHNR and CDR2 is FQNEAQ (reference sequence). The CDR3 consists of 15 residues. V was pared by 5 bases and J by 6 bases, with 10 bases of the junction left unmatched. As for this clone: The antigen remains undetermined.

Sequencing was performed with immunoSEQ multiplex PCR; in TCRdb, only in-frame clones are kept and a portion is missing. This sample yields 120,000 or so clones, of which about four fifths are seen a single time; around 6.1% belongs to the top ten. The time point here: blood 2 weeks post-SBRT. Treatment of the sample: 15 Gy SBRT to primary tumor, nephrectomy 4 weeks later. The tumor was a clear cell renal cell carcinoma. This clonotype was obtained from a man aged 45-65 years with renal cell carcinoma. The chain recombines TRBV7-9 with TRBJ2-4, with 7 bases lining up with TRBD1. The source material was blood, sampled from a patient whose treatment included radiotherapy and nephrectomy. CDR3 DNA: TGTGCCAGCAGCACGGACAGGCGAAGCGGAAACATTCAGTACTTC. Protein: CASSTDRRSGNIQYF.